This T cell receptor (beta chain) was identified in a study of blood T cell repertoires in COVID-19. Looking at the study overall: COVID-19 samples from acute and convalescent phases originated in the United States, Italy and Spain. PBMCs, B-cell-depleted T cells, or T cells were the source of the cDNA or gDNA that made up the material.

Per the study methods: From reference gene primer amplification, estimates of nucleated cell counts were derived. Here immunoSEQ multiplex PCR was the method, and the copy in TCRdb shows in-frame clones only, minus some. V, J and clone size are those of that table, while D and trimming were read from the DNA. This sample yields approximately 65,000 clones, of which approximately 86% are seen a single time; around 4% belongs to the top ten. V lost 8 bases, J lost 4 bases, and 12 bases stayed unmatched. Germline V gene lookup returns CDR1 GTSNPN and CDR2 SVGIG (reference sequence). The CDR3 has 15 amino acids.

The J gene is TRBJ2-3, the V gene TRBV30; 10 bases fit TRBD2. The sample taken for sequencing was peripheral blood. The sequence was collected from a man over 45 with acute or convalescent COVID-19. The CDR3 is CAQSHASGSADTQYF. The CDR3 region has the DNA TGTGCCCAGTCCCATGCTAGCGGGAGTGCAGATACGCAGTATTTT.